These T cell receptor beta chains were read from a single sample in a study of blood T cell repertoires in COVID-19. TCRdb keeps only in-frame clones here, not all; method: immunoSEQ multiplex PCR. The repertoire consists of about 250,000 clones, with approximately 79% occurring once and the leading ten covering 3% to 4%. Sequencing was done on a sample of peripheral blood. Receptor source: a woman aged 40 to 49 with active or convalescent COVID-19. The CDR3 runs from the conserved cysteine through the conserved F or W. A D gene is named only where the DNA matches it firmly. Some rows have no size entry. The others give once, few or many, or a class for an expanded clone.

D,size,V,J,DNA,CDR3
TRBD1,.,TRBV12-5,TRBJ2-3,TGTGCTAGTGGCGCTCCTACAGGGGGAGATACGCAGTATTTT,CASGAPTGGDTQYF
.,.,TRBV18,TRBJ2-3,TGTGCCAGCTCACCAGGATCAGGGATTTTGGGGGATACGCAGTATTTT,CASSPGSGILGDTQYF
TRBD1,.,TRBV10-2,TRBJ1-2,TGCGCCAGCAGCCCCGGGACAGGGAAGTATGGCTACACCTTC,CASSPGTGKYGYTF
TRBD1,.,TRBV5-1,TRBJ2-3,TGCGCCAGCAGCATAGCCGGGACAGGGGTAGATACGCAGTATTTT,CASSIAGTGVDTQYF
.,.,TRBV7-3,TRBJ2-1,TGTGCCAGCAGCTTTACAGGGAGCGCGGTCAATGAGCAGTTCTTC,CASSFTGSAVNEQFF
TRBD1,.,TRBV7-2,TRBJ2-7,TGTGCCAGCAGGTTCACAGGGGCCTACGAGCAGTACTTC,CASRFTGAYEQYF
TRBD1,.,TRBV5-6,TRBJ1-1,TGTGCCAGCAGCTTGAGTAGGGGGCCTGGGACTGAAGCTTTCTTT,CASSLSRGPGTEAFF
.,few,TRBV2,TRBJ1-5,TGTGCCAGCAGTGAAAGGACAATGATAAATCAGCCCCAGCATTTT,CASSERTMINQPQHF
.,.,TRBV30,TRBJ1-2,TGTGCCTGGAGTGTTGGACAGACGGGCTACACCTTC,CAWSVGQTGYTF
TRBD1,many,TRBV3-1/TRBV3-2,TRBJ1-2,TGTGCCAGCAGCCAAGACTGGGGACAGGGCGGAGGCTACACCTTC,CASSQDWGQGGGYTF
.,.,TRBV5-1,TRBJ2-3,TGCGCCAGCAGCTATTTCAGGGGAACAGATACGCAGTATTTT,CASSYFRGTDTQYF
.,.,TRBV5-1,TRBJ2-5,TGCGCCAGCGGGCAGGGGGGAGAGACCCAGTACTTC,CASGQGGETQYF
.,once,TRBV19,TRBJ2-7,TGTGCCAGTAGTACTATGCAGGGAATCTACGAGCAGTACTTC,CASSTMQGIYEQYF
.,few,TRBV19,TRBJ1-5,TGTGCCAGTAGTATCGCAGGGAACAATCAGCCCCAGCATTTT,CASSIAGNNQPQHF
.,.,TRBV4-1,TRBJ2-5,TGCGCCAGCAGCCAAGATAAAGGAGGGTGGCAAGAGACCCAGTACTTC,CASSQDKGGWQETQYF
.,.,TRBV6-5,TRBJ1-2,TGTGCCAGCAGTTACTCTGCGGTCTATGGCTACACCTTC,CASSYSAVYGYTF
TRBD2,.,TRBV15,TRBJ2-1,TGTGCCACCAGCAGAGATCTTAGCGGGGCCTACAATGAGCAGTTCTTC,CATSRDLSGAYNEQFF
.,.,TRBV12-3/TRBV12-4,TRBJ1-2,TGTGCCAGCAGAAGGGGTAATGGCTACACCTTC,CASRRGNGYTF
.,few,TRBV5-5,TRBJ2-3,TGTGCCAGCAGCCCACTACAGGCTTCTAGCACAGATACGCAGTATTTT,CASSPLQASSTDTQYF
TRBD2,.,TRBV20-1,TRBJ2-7,TGCAGTGGAGCGGGGGCTAGGGAGCAGTACTTC,CSGAGAREQYF
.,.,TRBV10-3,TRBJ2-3,TGTGCCATCAGTGAAAGGGAGTCAGATACGCAGTATTTT,CAISERESDTQYF
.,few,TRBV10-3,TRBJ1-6,TGTGCCATCAGTGAGTCTAGTACCAGACAACCCCTCCACTTT,CAISESSTRQPLHF
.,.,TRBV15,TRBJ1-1,TGTGCCACCAGCAAGCTCAGGGGTGTAAGTACTGAAGCTTTCTTT,CATSKLRGVSTEAFF
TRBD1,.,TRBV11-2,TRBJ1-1,TGTGCCAGCAGCTTAAGGGACAGGCTCACTGAAGCTTTCTTT,CASSLRDRLTEAFF
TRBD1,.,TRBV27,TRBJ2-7,TGTGCCAGCAGTTCAACCGGGACAGGGTCCGGGCGAAGGCAGTACTTC,CASSSTGTGSGRRQYF
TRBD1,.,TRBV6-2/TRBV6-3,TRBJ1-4,TGTGCCAGCAGTTACGGGACAGGAGTATCAGGCGAAAAACTGTTTTTT,CASSYGTGVSGEKLFF
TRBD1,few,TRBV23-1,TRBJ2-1,TGCGCCAGCAGTCACCTGGACAGGAACAATGAGCAGTTCTTC,CASSHLDRNNEQFF
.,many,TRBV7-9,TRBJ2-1,TGTGCCAGCTACCCTTCCAAGCGGGTCAACAATGAGCAGTTCTTC,CASYPSKRVNNEQFF
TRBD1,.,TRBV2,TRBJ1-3,TGTGCCAGCAGTGGGACAGGGTTTAGAAACACCATATATTTT,CASSGTGFRNTIYF
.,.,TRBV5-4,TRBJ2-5,TGTGCCAGCAGCTTGAATCGGGAGACCCAGTACTTC,CASSLNRETQYF
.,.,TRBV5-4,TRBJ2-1,TGTGCCAGCAGCCCCGAGGGTGGACCCTCCTACAATGAGCAGTTCTTC,CASSPEGGPSYNEQFF
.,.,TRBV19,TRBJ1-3,TGTGCCAGTAGTATCCTGACAGTCCTCGGAAACACCATATATTTT,CASSILTVLGNTIYF
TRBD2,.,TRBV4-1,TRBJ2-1,TGCGCCAGCAGCCAAGTAGGACTAGCGGGCTTAAATGAGCAGTTCTTC,CASSQVGLAGLNEQFF
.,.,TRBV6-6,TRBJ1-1,TGTGCCAGCAGTTACTCGGACAGTATAACTGAAGCTTTCTTT,CASSYSDSITEAFF
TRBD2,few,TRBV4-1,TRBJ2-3,TGCGCCAGCAGCCAAGGTCTCGGGGGGTCTAGCACAGATACGCAGTATTTT,CASSQGLGGSSTDTQYF
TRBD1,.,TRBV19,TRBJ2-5,TGTGCCAGTACCCCGGACAGGGCTACGGGGGAGACCCAGTACTTC,CASTPDRATGETQYF
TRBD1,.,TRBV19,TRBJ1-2,TGTGCCAGTACTCTCCAGGGACAGGGGATCGATGGCTACACCTTC,CASTLQGQGIDGYTF
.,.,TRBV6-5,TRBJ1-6,TGTGCCAGCCGAACGACATCGGATTCACCCCTCCACTTT,CASRTTSDSPLHF
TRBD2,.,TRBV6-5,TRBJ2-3,TGTGCCAGCAGGGGAGGGGGCACAGATACGCAGTATTTT,CASRGGGTDTQYF
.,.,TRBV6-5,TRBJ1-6,TGTGCCAGCAGGGGACTGAGCTCCTATAATTCACCCCTCCACTTT,CASRGLSSYNSPLHF
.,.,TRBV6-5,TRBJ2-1,TGTGCCAGCAGTTATAGTGGGGGGGCCCATGAGCAGTTCTTC,CASSYSGGAHEQFF
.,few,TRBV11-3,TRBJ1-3,TGTGCCAGCAGCAGAGGGCCCAACTCTGGAAACACCATATATTTT,CASSRGPNSGNTIYF
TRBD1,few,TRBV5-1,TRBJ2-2,TGCGCCAGCAGCTGGGGACAGGGAAACACCGGGGAGCTGTTTTTT,CASSWGQGNTGELFF
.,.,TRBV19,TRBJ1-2,TGTGCCAGCTACTATGGGGCCGGACCGAGCGGCTACACCTTC,CASYYGAGPSGYTF
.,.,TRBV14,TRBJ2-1,TGTGCCAGCAGTCGCGGGGTAACCTCCTACAATGAGCAGTTCTTC,CASSRGVTSYNEQFF
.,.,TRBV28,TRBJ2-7,TGTGCCAGCATTCCTCCAGATTCCTACGAGCAGTACTTC,CASIPPDSYEQYF
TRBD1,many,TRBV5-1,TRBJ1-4,TGCGCCAGCAGCTTCGGACAGGGAGGAGAAAAACTGTTTTTT,CASSFGQGGEKLFF
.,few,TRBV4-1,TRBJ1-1,TGCGCCAGCAGCCATCCCCGGGGGGAGGGGTCGACTGAAGCTTTCTTT,CASSHPRGEGSTEAFF
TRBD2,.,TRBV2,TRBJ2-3,TGTGCCAGCAAAGTCGACGGGGGGGCCTTAGATACGCAGTATTTT,CASKVDGGALDTQYF